Following are 3 T cell receptor beta chains from one sample sequenced in a study of shared clonotypes between healthy human individuals. Data came from immunoSEQ multiplex PCR; TCRdb stores just in-frame clones and leaves some out. The sample has 2 million to 3 million clones, over 85% seen once. Specimen: naive CD4+ T cells sorted from blood. As to subset: CD45RA+ positively selected. The origin of the receptors is a man aged 18 to 30 in good health.

The table lists this clone with a few counts. Other DNA sequences from this sample encode an identical CDR3 as well. The chain links TRBV2 to TRBJ1-4, with TRBD1 as a possible D gene (6 bases). Germline V lookup: CDR1 SNHLY, CDR2 FYNNEI. The CDR3 sequence is 12 residues long. The V end lost 4 bases, the J end lost 8 bases, and 8 bases lay between the germline ends. The CDR3 region is CASSAQGEKLFF. CDR3 sequence (DNA): TGTGCCAGCAGTGCCCAGGGGGAAAAACTGTTTTTT.

This chain joins TRBV6-6 and TRBJ1-1; tentatively, D is TRBD1 (5 bases). Germline V gene data show CDR1 as MNHNY and CDR2 as SVGAGI (reference sequence). Trimming stripped 10 bases from V and 1 base from J, with 10 bases between. The length of the CDR3 is 12 residues. The CDR3 DNA reads as TGTGCCATAAGTGGGGGGAACACTGAAGCTTTCTTT. Translating it yields CAISGGNTEAFF.

A remark on this clone: In the same sample, other DNA sequences code for this CDR3. The chain carries TRBV6-1 and TRBJ1-2; 7 nucleotides match TRBD1. CDR3 length equals 12 residues. Germline V CDR1 and CDR2: MNHNS, SASEGT. The V segment lost 5 bases and the J segment 7 bases; nucleotides outside the gene matches: 4. In DNA, the CDR3 is TGTGCCAGCAGTACAGGGGCAGGTGGCTACACCTTC. It yields the protein CASSTGAGGYTF.